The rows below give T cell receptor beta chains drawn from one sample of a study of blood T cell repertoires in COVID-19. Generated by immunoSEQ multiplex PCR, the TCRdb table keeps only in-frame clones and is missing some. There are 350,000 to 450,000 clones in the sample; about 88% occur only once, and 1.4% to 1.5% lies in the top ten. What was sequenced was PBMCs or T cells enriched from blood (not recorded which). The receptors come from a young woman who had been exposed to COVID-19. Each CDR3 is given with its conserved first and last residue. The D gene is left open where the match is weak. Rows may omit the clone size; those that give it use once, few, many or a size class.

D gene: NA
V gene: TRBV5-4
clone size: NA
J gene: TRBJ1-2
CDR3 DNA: TGTGCCAGCAGCTTGGTCGGGGAGTCCTCCGGGTATGGCTACACCTTC
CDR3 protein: CASSLVGESSGYGYTF

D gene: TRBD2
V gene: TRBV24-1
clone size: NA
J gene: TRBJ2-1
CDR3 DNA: TGTGCCACCAGTGAGCCGCCGGTGAGCGGGAGGGCCTACAATGAGCAGTTCTTC
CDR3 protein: CATSEPPVSGRAYNEQFF

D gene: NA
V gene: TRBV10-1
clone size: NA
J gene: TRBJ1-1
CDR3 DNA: TGCGCCAGCAGTGAGCGGGGTCGAGGAGGGAAGGGCACTGAAGCTTTCTTT
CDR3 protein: CASSERGRGGKGTEAFF

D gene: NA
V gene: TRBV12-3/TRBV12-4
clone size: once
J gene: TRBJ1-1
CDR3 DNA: TGTGCCTCCCAGGAGGGTTTCGGGACTGAAGCTTTCTTT
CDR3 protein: CASQEGFGTEAFF

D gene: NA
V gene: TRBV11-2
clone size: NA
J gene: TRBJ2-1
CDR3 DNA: TGTGCCAGCAGTTCCTGGACCGGGACTTACAATGAGCAGTTCTTC
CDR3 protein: CASSSWTGTYNEQFF

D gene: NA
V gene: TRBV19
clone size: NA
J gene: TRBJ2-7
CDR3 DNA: TGTGCCAGTAGTATAGGGCCGGGAACTCCCTACGAGCAGTACTTC
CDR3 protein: CASSIGPGTPYEQYF

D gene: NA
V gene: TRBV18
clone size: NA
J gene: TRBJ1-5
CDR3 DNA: TGTGCCAGCTCACAAGCGGGAGGCGCGGTCAATCAGCCCCAGCATTTT
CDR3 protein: CASSQAGGAVNQPQHF

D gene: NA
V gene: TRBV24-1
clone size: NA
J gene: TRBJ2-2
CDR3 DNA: TGTGCCACCAGTGACTTAAGGGACTCTATGTCCGCCGGGGAGCTGTTTTTT
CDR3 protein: CATSDLRDSMSAGELFF

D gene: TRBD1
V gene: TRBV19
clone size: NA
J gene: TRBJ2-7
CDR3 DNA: TGTGCCACCTGGGACAGCCCCCACGAGCAGTACTTC
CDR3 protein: CATWDSPHEQYF

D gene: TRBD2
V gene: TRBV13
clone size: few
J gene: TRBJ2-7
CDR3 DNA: TGTGCCAGCAGACTCGGACTAGCGGGAGCCTCCTACGAGCAGTACTTC
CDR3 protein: CASRLGLAGASYEQYF

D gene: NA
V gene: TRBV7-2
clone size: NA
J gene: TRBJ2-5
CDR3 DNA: TGTGCCAGCAGCCTCCCCCTTGGGAGGTCCGAGACCCAGTACTTC
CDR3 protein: CASSLPLGRSETQYF

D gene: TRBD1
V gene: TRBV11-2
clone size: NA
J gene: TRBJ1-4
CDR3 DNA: TGTGCCAGCAGCTTGACAGGGGCGATCGAGGAAAAACTGTTTTTT
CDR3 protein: CASSLTGAIEEKLFF

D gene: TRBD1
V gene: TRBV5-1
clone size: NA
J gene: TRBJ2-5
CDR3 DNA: TGCGCCAGCACCAATTATGCGACAGGGCCCTTCCAAGAGACCCAGTACTTC
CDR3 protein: CASTNYATGPFQETQYF

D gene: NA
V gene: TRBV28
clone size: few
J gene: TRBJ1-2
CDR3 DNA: TGTGCCAGCAGTTTTGGGACTTCGCGAGGCTACACCTTC
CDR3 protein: CASSFGTSRGYTF

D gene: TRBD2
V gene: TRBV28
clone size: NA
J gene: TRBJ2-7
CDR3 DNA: TGTGCCAGCATGGGGGGAGGGACCTACGAGCAGTACTTC
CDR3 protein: CASMGGGTYEQYF

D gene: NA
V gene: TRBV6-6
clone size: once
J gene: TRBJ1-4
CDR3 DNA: TGTGCCAGCAGTTCTCCCGGGTCGGAGGAAAAACTGTTTTTT
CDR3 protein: CASSSPGSEEKLFF

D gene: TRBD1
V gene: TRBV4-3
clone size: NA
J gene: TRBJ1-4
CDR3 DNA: TGCGCCAGCAGCCCGAACCCCGGGACAGGGGTGGGAAAACTGTTTTTT
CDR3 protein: CASSPNPGTGVGKLFF

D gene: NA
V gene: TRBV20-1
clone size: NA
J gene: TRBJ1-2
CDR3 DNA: TGCAGTGCTCCCCTCTATGGCTACACCTTC
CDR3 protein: CSAPLYGYTF

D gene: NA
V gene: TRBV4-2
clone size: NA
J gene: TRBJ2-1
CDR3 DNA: TGTGCCAGCAGCCAAGAGCTAGGAGGGTTTAACTACAATGAGCAGTTCTTC
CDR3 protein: CASSQELGGFNYNEQFF

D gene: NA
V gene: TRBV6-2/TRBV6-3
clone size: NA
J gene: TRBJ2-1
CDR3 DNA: TGTGCCAGCAGTTACGGGGCTAAATCACAAAAAACGCGTTGGAGTGAGCAGTTCTTC
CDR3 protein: CASSYGAKSQKTRWSEQFF

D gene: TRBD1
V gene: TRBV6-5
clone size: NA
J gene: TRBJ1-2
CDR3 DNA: TGTGCCAGCAGCTCGGGACAGACTAGAATCACCTTC
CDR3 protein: CASSSGQTRITF

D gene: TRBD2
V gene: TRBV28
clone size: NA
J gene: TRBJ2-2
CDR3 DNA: TGTGCCAGCAGTTTACACGGGGGGGCGGCCGGGGAGCTGTTTTTT
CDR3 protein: CASSLHGGAAGELFF

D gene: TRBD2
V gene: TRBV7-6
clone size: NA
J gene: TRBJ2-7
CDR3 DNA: TGTGCCAGCAGCTTAGCGCTCCGTTCTAGCGGAAATTACGAGCAGTACTTC
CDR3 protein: CASSLALRSSGNYEQYF

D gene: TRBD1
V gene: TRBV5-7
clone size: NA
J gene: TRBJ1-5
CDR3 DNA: TGTGCCAGCAGCTTGGGCCCGGGACAGGGGGTCGATGGGCCCCAGCATTTT
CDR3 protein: CASSLGPGQGVDGPQHF

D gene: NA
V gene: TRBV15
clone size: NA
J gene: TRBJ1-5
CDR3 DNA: TGTGCCACCAGCGCCCGAAAGGAGGAGCCCCAGCATTTT
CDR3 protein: CATSARKEEPQHF

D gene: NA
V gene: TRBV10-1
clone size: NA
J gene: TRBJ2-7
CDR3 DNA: TGCGCCAGCAGTGAAGGAGGGGCGACCTACGAGCAGTACTTC
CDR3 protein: CASSEGGATYEQYF

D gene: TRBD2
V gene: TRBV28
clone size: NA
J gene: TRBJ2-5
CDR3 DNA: TGTGCCAGCGGGGCAGCGGGAGCATGGGAGACCCAGTACTTC
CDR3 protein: CASGAAGAWETQYF

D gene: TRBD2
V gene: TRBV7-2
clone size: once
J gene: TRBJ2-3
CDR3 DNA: TGTGCCAGCAGCTTAGCGTTTGGGCCTAGCGGGCTTAGCACAGATACGCAGTATTTT
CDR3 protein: CASSLAFGPSGLSTDTQYF

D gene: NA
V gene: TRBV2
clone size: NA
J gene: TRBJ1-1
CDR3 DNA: TGTGCCAGCAGTGAGGAGTCAGTGAACACTGAAGCTTTCTTT
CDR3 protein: CASSEESVNTEAFF

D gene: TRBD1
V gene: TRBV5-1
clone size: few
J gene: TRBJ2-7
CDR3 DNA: TGCGCCAGCAGCTTAAAAACAGGGGTTGACGAGCAGTACTTC
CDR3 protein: CASSLKTGVDEQYF

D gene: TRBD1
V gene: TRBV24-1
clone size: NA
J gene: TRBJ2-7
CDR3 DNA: TGTGCCACCAGTGACCCCAGGGGACAGGGGGCCTACGAGCAGTACTTC
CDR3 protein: CATSDPRGQGAYEQYF

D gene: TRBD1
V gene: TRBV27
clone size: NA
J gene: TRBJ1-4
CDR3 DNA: TGTGCCAGCAGTATCTTCCCCCCACAGGGGGAAAAACTGTTTTTT
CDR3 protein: CASSIFPPQGEKLFF

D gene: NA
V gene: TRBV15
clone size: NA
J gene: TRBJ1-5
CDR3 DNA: TGTGCCACCAGCAGAGATACTATCAATCAGCCCCAGCATTTT
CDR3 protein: CATSRDTINQPQHF

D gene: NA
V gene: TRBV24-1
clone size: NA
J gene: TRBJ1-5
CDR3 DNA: TGTGCCACCAGTGATCCAGGGGAAATCGGTCAGCCCCAGCATTTT
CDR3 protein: CATSDPGEIGQPQHF

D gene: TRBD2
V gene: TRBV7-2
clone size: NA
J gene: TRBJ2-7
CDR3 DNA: TGTGCCAGCAGGCACTCGGGAGGCCTCTATGAGCAGTACTTC
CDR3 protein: CASRHSGGLYEQYF

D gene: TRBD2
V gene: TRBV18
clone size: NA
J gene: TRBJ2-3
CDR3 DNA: TGTGCCAGCTCTCTCGGGGGGGGCGTCACAGATACGCAGTATTTT
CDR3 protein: CASSLGGGVTDTQYF

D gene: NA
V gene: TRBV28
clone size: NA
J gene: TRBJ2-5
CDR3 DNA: TGTGCCAGCAGTTTAGGAAGCTGGCCGGGATCCCAAGAGACCCAGTACTTC
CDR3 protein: CASSLGSWPGSQETQYF

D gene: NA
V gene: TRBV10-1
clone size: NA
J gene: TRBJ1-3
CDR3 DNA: TGCGCCAGCAGTGTAGCGGCGGACACTGGAAACACCATATATTTT
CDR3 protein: CASSVAADTGNTIYF

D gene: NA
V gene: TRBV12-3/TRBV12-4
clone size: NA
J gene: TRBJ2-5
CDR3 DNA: TGTGCCAGCAGCCGCGGACAGACCGAGACCCAGTACTTC
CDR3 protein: CASSRGQTETQYF

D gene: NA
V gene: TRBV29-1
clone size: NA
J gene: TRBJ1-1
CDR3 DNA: TGCAGCGTTGACGGGGGTCCTCGGGAGGCTGAAGCTTTCTTT
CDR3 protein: CSVDGGPREAEAFF

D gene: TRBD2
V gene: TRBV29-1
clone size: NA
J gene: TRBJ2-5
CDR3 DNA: TGCAGCGTAGGGCGTAGCGGGGGGACCCAAGAGACCCAGTACTTC
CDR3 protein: CSVGRSGGTQETQYF

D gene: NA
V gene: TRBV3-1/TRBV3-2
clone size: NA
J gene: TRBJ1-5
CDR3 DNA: TGTGCCAGCAGCCAACGAGCAGGATACAATCAGCCCCAGCATTTT
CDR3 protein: CASSQRAGYNQPQHF

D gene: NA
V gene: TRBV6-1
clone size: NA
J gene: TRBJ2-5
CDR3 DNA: TGTGCCAGCAGTGAACCCCGGATGAGGGAGACCCAGTACTTC
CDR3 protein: CASSEPRMRETQYF

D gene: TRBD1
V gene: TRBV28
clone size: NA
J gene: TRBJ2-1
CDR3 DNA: TGTGCCAGCAGTACAACCGGGACAGGGAGCGATGAGCAGTTCTTC
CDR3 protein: CASSTTGTGSDEQFF

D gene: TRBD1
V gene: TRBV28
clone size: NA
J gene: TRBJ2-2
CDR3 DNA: TGTGCCAGCAGTTTATGGGGACAGGGGTACACCGGGGAGCTGTTTTTT
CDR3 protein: CASSLWGQGYTGELFF

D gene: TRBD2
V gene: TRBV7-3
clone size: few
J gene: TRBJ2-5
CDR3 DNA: TGTGCCAGCAGCCGCGGGGGTCAAGAGACCCAGTACTTC
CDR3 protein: CASSRGGQETQYF

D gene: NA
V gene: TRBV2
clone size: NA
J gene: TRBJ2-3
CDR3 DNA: TGTGCCAGCAGTGAGGCGGATGCTGGCCATACGCAGTATTTT
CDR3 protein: CASSEADAGHTQYF

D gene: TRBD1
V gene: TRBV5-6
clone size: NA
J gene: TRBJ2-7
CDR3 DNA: TGTGCCAGCAGCCAGGACAGGGGGAACTACGAGCAGTACTTC
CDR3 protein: CASSQDRGNYEQYF

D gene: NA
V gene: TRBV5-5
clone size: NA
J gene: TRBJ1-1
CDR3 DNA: TGTGCCAGCCAGGTCCTTTTTATGAACACTGAAGCTTTCTTT
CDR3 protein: CASQVLFMNTEAFF

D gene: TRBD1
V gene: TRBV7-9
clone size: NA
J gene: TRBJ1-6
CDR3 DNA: TGTGCCAGCAGCTTATGGGACAGGGATAATTCACCCCTCCACTTT
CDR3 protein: CASSLWDRDNSPLHF

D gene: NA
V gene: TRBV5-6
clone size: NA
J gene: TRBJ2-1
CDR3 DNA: TGTGCCAGCAGCTTGGATAGCGGCTCCTACAATGAGCAGTTCTTC
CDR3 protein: CASSLDSGSYNEQFF

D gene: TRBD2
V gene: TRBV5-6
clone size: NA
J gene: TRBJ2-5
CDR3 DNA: TGTGCCAGCAGCTTGCTATTCGGCGGGGGAGAGACCCAGTACTTC
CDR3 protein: CASSLLFGGGETQYF

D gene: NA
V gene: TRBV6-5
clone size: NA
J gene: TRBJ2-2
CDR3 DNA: TGTGCCAGCCGTTCTGGCGGGGAGGAGCTGTTTTTT
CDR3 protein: CASRSGGEELFF

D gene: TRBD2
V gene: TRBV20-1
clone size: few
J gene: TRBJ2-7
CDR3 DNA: TGCAGTGCTAGTGGCGGGAGTAGGGGCGAGCAGTACTTC
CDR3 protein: CSASGGSRGEQYF

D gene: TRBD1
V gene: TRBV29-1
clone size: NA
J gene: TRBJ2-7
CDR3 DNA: TGCAGCGTATGGACAGGGGGCGGTTACGAGCAGTACTTC
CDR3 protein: CSVWTGGGYEQYF